This T cell receptor (beta chain) derives from a study of monozygotic twins with inflammatory bowel disease. Broader study findings: Immunosuppressive treatment differences may have increased patient repertoire variability.

Comment on this clonotype: Its antigen is unidentified.

The CDR3 covers 16 residues. The V gene's germline CDR1 is DFQATT and CDR2 SNEGSKA (reference sequence). Each UMI, carrying a 6-nucleotide sample barcode, came from template switching. TCRdb reanalyzed the 5' RACE reads and collapses them to one entry per CDR3 protein, without DNA. The table for this sample gives around 450,000 distinct CDR3 sequences. The V call is TRBV20-1, the J call TRBJ1-1; TCRdb calls TRBD1, which cannot be checked without DNA. Sample: blood. The clonotype originates from a human donor with ulcerative colitis or Crohn's disease, or a healthy co-twin of an affected twin (not recorded which). The chain's CDR3 is CSARDRYREMDTEAFF.